Detailed here is one TCR beta chain. Its antigen is as yet unknown. In the PCR, 60 Vbeta and 13 Jbeta primers were used. Using immunoSEQ multiplex PCR, the repertoire was profiled, and TCRdb retains in-frame clones only, with some absent. The table shows more than 75,000 clones, with roughly 79% occurring only once. This entry is derived from a study of cytomegalovirus exposure and HLA in healthy donors. The CDR3 spans 16 residues. The V segment lost 5 bases and the J segment 2 bases; nucleotides outside the gene matches: 11. Germline V gives CDR1 LNHNV, CDR2 YYDKDF (reference sequence). Nominal health characterized the donors when sampled, though unrecorded immune exposures were likely. Study-level points and caveats: Associated with cytomegalovirus, according to the listing, were around 160 TCR beta chains. Later analysis indicated greater clonal expansion among HLA-associated TCR beta chains than among equally common other chains. In an earlier analysis, in 587 donors, most V segments appeared productive either ~90% or ~30% of the time.

The source of this sequence is a middle-aged woman in good health and CMV-seronegative. Input material: PBMCs. The chain couples TRBV15 to TRBJ2-7, with TRBD1 matching 8 bases. This chain's CDR3 is CATSGGTGKQPYEQYF. The CDR3 coding sequence is TGTGCCACCAGCGGAGGGACAGGCAAACAACCCTACGAGCAGTACTTC.